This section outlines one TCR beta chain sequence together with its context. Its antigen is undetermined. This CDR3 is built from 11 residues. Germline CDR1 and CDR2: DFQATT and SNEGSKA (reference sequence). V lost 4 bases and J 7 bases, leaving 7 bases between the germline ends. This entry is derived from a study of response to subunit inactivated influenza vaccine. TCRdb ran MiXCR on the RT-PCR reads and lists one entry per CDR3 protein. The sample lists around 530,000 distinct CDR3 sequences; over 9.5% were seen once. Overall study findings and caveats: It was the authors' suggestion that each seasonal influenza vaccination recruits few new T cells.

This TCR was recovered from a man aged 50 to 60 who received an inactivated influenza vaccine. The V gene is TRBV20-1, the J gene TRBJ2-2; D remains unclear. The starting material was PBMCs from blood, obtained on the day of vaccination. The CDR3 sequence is CSAIVDGELFF. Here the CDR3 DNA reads TGCAGTGCTATAGTGGACGGGGAGCTGTTTTTT.